Following are 20 T cell receptor beta chains from one sample sequenced in a study of blood T cell repertoires in COVID-19 (dated by TCRdb to the early 2020s). Receptor amplification or capture employed the immunoSEQ multiplex PCR assay. The table comes from immuneACCESS by way of TCRdb, which keeps in-frame sequences with V and J called. Part of the clones is missing from these tables; in studies checked, under half for an unresolved V gene and the rest for unknown reasons. The sample contains some 150,000 clones, 65% to 90% of them found a single time. The ten largest account for 3% to 4% of the sample. Input material: peripheral blood. All receptors come from a man in his 70s with acute or convalescent COVID-19.

The gene calls are TRBV30 and TRBJ1-4; 7 positions agree with TRBD1. The CDR3 consists of 11 residues. CDR1 is GTSNPN and CDR2 is SVGIG in the germline V gene (reference sequence). V dropped 2 bases and J dropped 11; count of bases not matched to a gene: 2. CDR3 nucleotides: TGTGCCTGGAGTCCGGGACAGAAACTGTTTTTT. This gives the protein CAWSPGQKLFF.

This rearrangement joins TRBV2 to TRBJ2-7; 8 nucleotides line up with TRBD1. CDR3 length: 13 residues. Germline loops: CDR1 SNHLY, CDR2 FYNNEI. J lost 2 bases, V lost 10 bases, and 7 bases had no gene match. CDR3 nucleotides: TGTGCCACTTACAGGGGGGAGGCCTACGAGCAGTACTTC. Translating gives CATYRGEAYEQYF. Complete variable domain (other parts from reference TRBV2 and TRBJ2-7): EPEVTQTPSHQVTQMGQEVILRCVPISNHLYFYWYRQILGQKVEFLVSFYNNEISEKSEIFDDQFSVERPDGSNFTLKIRSTKLEDSAMYFCATYRGEAYEQYFGPGTRLTVT.

This rearrangement joins TRBV6-1 to TRBJ2-2; a possible D gene is TRBD2 (6 bases). Germline V lookup: CDR1 MNHNS, CDR2 SASEGT. CDR3 length equals 15 residues. Trimming took off 2 bases at V and 4 bases at J, with 11 bases between the two ends. The chain's CDR3 is CASSELAKGTGELFF. In DNA, the CDR3 is TGTGCCAGCAGTGAACTAGCGAAGGGCACCGGGGAGCTGTTTTTT.

This clone came up once. V and J are TRBV19 and TRBJ1-1; D unresolved. Trimming took 4 bases from V and 0 from J, leaving 6 bases between them. This CDR3 contains 13 residues. Germline lookup yields CDR1 LNHDA and CDR2 SQIVND (reference sequence). CDR3 region: CASSSSVNTEAFF. The CDR3 DNA reads TGTGCCAGTAGTAGTTCGGTGAACACTGAAGCTTTCTTT.

The gene calls are TRBV7-3 and TRBJ1-2; no clear D gene. V lost 4 bases and J lost 6, with 15 bases in between. Looked up from germline, CDR1 is SGHTA and CDR2 is FQGTGA. The CDR3 runs to 14 residues. CDR3 sequence: CASSSGRLGDGYTF. CDR3 bases: TGTGCCAGCAGCTCCGGACGCCTCGGGGATGGCTACACCTTC. Complete variable domain (other parts from reference TRBV7-3 and TRBJ1-2): GAGVSQTPSNKVTEKGKYVELRCDPISGHTALYWYRQSLGQGPEFLIYFQGTGAADDSGLPNDRFFAVRPEGSVSTLKIQRTERGDSAVYLCASSSGRLGDGYTFGSGTRLTVV.

The chain has TRBV2 and TRBJ2-1; TRBD2 might be the D (6 bases). Germline V gene data show CDR1 as SNHLY and CDR2 as FYNNEI. The V end was cut by 3 bases, the J end by 1 base, with 10 bases between. CDR3 length: 15 residues. The CDR3 loop is CASSDRERSYNEQFF. For the CDR3, the DNA is TGTGCCAGCAGTGATCGGGAGAGGTCCTACAATGAGCAGTTCTTC.

The J gene is TRBJ2-7, the V gene TRBV9; 7 bases agree with TRBD1. The CDR3 covers 13 residues. Losses at the gene ends were 0 bases for V and 6 bases for J; bases not matched to a gene: 3. CDR1 and CDR2 (germline): SGDLS, YYNGEE. In DNA, the CDR3 is TGTGCCAGCAGCGTAGGGACAGGTAGCGAGCAGTACTTC. Encoded protein: CASSVGTGSEQYF.

The genes are TRBV3-1 (or the pseudogene TRBV3-2) and TRBJ1-6; a possible D gene is TRBD1 (6 bases). CDR3 length: 16 residues. In germline, CDR1 is LGHDT, CDR2 YNNKEL (reference sequence). The ends were cut back, 1 base at V and 10 bases at J, with 17 bases in the middle. CDR3 loop: CASSQVTGRAQSPLHF. The CDR3 DNA is TGTGCCAGCAGCCAAGTTACAGGGCGAGCTCAATCACCCCTCCACTTT.

This clone has just one count. The V call is TRBV28, the J call TRBJ1-2; 7 bases align to TRBD1. The CDR3 extends over 13 amino acids. V trimming: 6 bases; J trimming: 4 bases; junction bases outside the gene matches: 5. The V gene's germline CDR1 is MDHEN and CDR2 SYDVKM. The chain's CDR3 is CASSSGTVYGYTF. CDR3 nucleotides: TGTGCCAGCAGCTCCGGGACAGTCTATGGCTACACCTTC.

This chain uses TRBV6-2 or TRBV6-3 with TRBJ2-7; 7 bases match TRBD1. There are 15 residues in the CDR3. Trimming removed 4 bases from V and 3 bases from J; junction bases left unmatched: 9. CDR1 and CDR2 (germline): MNHEY, SVGEGT. CDR3 amino acids: CASSSPRQGRYEQYF. CDR3 DNA: TGTGCCAGCAGTTCCCCCCGACAGGGCCGCTACGAGCAGTACTTC.

The gene calls are TRBV27 and TRBJ1-2; 7 nucleotides align to TRBD1. The germline V gene has CDR1 MNHEY and CDR2 SMNVEV (reference sequence). This CDR3 is built from 14 residues. Trimming removed 6 bases from V and 4 bases from J; junction bases left unmatched: 8. CDR3 residues: CASSFQGDGYGYTF. The CDR3 bases are TGTGCCAGCAGCTTCCAGGGGGACGGCTATGGCTACACCTTC.

J is TRBJ1-6 and V is TRBV5-1, with D maybe TRBD1 (6 bases). V shed 0 bases and J shed 8 bases, with 12 bases lying between them. This CDR3 has 15 residues. The V gene's germline CDR1 is SGHRS and CDR2 YFSETQ. The CDR3 region is CASSLAGQPYSPLHF. CDR3 DNA: TGCGCCAGCAGCTTGGCCGGACAGCCGTATTCACCCCTCCACTTT.

This chain joins TRBV6-2 or TRBV6-3 and TRBJ1-5, with no clear D. V lost 2 bases, J lost 0 bases, and 8 bases lay in between. The CDR3 has 15 residues. CDR1 and CDR2 (germline): MNHEY, SVGEGT. The CDR3 spells CASSYGPYSNQPQHF. CDR3 coding DNA: TGTGCCAGCAGTTACGGCCCTTATAGCAATCAGCCCCAGCATTTT.

This CDR3 is CAWSSTRRTSEQYF. CDR3 in DNA: TGTGCCTGGAGCTCGACTAGAAGGACTTCCGAGCAGTACTTC. V gene TRBV30 combines with J gene TRBJ2-7, with D tentatively TRBD2 (6 bases). From germline, CDR1 is GTSNPN and CDR2 SVGIG (reference sequence). The ends were cut back, 3 bases at V and 6 bases at J, with 18 bases in the middle. The CDR3 is made up of 14 amino acids.

In this sample, this clone turned up once. The chain recombines TRBV24-1 with TRBJ2-5; D unclear. The CDR3 spans 13 residues. V was trimmed by 5 bases and J by 0 bases, leaving 6 bases between them. Per germline, CDR1 KGHDR and CDR2 SFDVKD. CDR3: CATSGGYQETQYF. CDR3 sequence (DNA): TGTGCCACCAGTGGCGGCTACCAAGAGACCCAGTACTTC.

The genes are TRBV5-1 and TRBJ2-7; no clear D gene. Germline values: CDR1 SGHRS, CDR2 YFSETQ. The V end was cut by 0 bases, the J end by 0 bases, with 7 bases between. The CDR3 covers 14 residues. In DNA, the CDR3 is TGCGCCAGCAGCTTGGACGTTAGCTCCTACGAGCAGTACTTC. Residues: CASSLDVSSYEQYF.

The V and J genes are TRBV27 and TRBJ2-5, with 16 positions matching TRBD2. There are 18 residues in the CDR3. J gave up 1 base and V 3 bases, and 5 bases lay outside the gene matches. Germline-derived CDR1 and CDR2 are MNHEY and SMNVEV (reference sequence). CDR3 loop: CASSLSGLAGGIQETQYF. Written as DNA, the CDR3 is TGTGCCAGCAGTTTGTCGGGACTAGCGGGAGGGATCCAAGAGACCCAGTACTTC.

This rearrangement joins TRBV5-1 to TRBJ1-2; D perhaps matches TRBD1 (5 bases). V was trimmed by 0 bases and J by 7 bases, leaving 16 bases between them. Per germline, CDR1 SGHRS and CDR2 YFSETQ. This CDR3 has 15 amino acids. CDR3 amino acids: CASSLGQGGSSGYTF. Here the CDR3 DNA reads TGCGCCAGCAGCTTGGGGCAGGGAGGTTCGTCTGGCTACACCTTC.

The V and J genes are TRBV7-9 and TRBJ2-5; 10 nucleotides agree with TRBD1. Germline V CDR1 and CDR2: SEHNR, FQNEAQ (reference sequence). This CDR3 has 14 residues. The trim removed 8 bases at V and 3 bases at J, leaving 6 bases unmatched. The CDR3 sequence is CASRRGTGEETQYF. The CDR3 nucleotides read TGTGCCAGCCGGCGAGGGACAGGGGAAGAGACCCAGTACTTC.

This rearrangement joins TRBV24-1 to TRBJ1-1, with 11 bases aligning to TRBD1. V lost 3 bases to trimming and J lost 11 bases; unmatched junction nucleotides: 4. This CDR3 contains 13 residues. Germline CDR1 and CDR2: KGHDR and SFDVKD. The CDR3 here is CATSDGTGGRAFF. As DNA, the CDR3 is TGTGCCACCAGTGATGGGACAGGGGGACGGGCTTTCTTT.